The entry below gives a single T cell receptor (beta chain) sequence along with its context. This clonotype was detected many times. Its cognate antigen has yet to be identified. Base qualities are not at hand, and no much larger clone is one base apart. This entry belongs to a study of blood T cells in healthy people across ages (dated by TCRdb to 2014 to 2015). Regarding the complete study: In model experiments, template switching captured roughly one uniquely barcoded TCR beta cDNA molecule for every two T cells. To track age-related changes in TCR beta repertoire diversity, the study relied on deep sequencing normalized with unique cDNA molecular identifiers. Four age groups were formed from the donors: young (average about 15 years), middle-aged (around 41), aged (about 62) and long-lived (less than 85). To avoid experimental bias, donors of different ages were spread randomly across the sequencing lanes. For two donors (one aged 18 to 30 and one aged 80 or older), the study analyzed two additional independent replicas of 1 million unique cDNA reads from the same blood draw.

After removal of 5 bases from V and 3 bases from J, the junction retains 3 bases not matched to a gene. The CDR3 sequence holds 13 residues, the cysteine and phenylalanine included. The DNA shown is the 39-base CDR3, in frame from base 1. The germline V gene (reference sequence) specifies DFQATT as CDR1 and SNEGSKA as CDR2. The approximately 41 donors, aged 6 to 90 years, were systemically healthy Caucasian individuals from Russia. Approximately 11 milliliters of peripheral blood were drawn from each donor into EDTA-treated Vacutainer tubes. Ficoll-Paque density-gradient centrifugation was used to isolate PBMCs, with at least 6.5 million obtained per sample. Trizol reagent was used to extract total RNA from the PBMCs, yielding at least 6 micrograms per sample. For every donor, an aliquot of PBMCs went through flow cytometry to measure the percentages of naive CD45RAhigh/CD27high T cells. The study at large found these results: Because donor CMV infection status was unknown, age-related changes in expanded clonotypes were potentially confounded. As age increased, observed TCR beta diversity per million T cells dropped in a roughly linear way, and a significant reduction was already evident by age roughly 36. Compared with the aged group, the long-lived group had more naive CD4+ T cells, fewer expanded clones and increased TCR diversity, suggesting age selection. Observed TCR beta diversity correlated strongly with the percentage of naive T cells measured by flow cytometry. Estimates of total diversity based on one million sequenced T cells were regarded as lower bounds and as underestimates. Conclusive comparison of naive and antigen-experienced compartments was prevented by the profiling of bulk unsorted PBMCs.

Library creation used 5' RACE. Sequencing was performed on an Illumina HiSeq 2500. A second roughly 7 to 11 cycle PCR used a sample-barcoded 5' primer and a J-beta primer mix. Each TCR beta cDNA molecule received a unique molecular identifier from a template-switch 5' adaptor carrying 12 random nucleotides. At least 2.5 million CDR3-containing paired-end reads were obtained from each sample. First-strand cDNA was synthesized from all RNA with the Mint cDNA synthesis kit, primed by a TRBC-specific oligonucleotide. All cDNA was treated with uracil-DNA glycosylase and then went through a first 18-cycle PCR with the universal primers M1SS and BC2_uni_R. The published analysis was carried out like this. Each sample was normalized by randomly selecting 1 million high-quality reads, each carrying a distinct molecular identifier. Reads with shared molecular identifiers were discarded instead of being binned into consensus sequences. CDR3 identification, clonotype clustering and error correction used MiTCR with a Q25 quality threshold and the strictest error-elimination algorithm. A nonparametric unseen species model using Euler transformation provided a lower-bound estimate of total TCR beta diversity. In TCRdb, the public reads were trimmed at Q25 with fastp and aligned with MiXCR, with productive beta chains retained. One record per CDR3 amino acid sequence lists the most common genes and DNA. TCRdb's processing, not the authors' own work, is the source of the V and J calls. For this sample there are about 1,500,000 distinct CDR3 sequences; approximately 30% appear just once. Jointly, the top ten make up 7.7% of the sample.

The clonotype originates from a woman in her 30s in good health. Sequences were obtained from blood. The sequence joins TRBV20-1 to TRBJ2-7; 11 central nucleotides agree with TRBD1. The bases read TGCAGTGCTTGGGACAGGGGGATCTACGAGCAGTACTTC. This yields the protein CSAWDRGIYEQYF.